The 15 T cell receptor beta chains listed next were all sequenced from one sample in a study of OX40 agonist ivuxolimab in advanced cancers. Method: immunoSEQ multiplex PCR; TCRdb's copy keeps in-frame clones and lacks some. The sample contains approximately 50,000 clones, about 94% of which appear only once. The sequences come from CD4+ or CD8+ T cells sorted from blood, collected in a trial of the OX40 agonist ivuxolimab. Source of these receptors: an adult with an advanced solid tumor such as melanoma, head and neck, liver or kidney cancer.

The chain combines TRBV25-1 with TRBJ2-7; D perhaps matches TRBD1 (5 bases). This CDR3 is 15 amino acids long. The V end lost 6 bases, the J end lost 0 bases, and 15 bases lay between the germline ends. CDR1 and CDR2 from the germline V gene are MGHDK and SYGVNS. CDR3 nucleotide sequence: TGTGCCAGCAGCCCACCCCGAGACAGCTCCTACGAGCAGTACTTC. As protein: CASSPPRDSSYEQYF.

The gene calls are TRBV27 and TRBJ2-7; TRBD2 matches at 7 bases. CDR3 length: 15 amino acids. CDR1 is MNHEY and CDR2 is SMNVEV in the germline V gene (reference sequence). The V and J ends lost 8 bases and 5 bases, in that order; junction bases with no gene match: 15. The CDR3 sequence is CASCRGTGGLNEQYF. The CDR3, as DNA: TGTGCCAGCTGCCGAGGGACGGGAGGCCTCAACGAGCAGTACTTC.

The rearrangement links TRBV6-5 to TRBJ2-7; no clear D gene. The CDR3 runs to 14 residues. Germline CDR1 is MNHEY and CDR2 is SVGAGI. V was clipped by 6 bases and J by 4 bases, with 16 bases between them. Written as DNA, the CDR3 is TGTGCCAGCAGCAACCAGCTCTCCCCTTACGAGCAGTACTTC. Amino acids: CASSNQLSPYEQYF.

This clone was observed a single time. V gene TRBV4-1 combines with J gene TRBJ2-1; 10 nucleotides agree with TRBD2. The CDR3 sequence is 16 residues long. Germline assignment: CDR1 MGHRA and CDR2 YSYEKL. The J segment lost 7 bases and the V segment lost 1 base, leaving 7 bases of the junction unmatched. The CDR3 is CASSQALAGAHNEQFF. The CDR3 coding sequence is TGCGCCAGCAGCCAAGCCCTAGCGGGAGCTCATAATGAGCAGTTCTTC.

The V call is TRBV19, the J call TRBJ2-7, with 10 positions matching TRBD2. J was trimmed by 3 bases and V by 3 bases; bases with no gene match: 5. This CDR3 has 15 amino acids. Germline CDR1 and CDR2: LNHDA and SQIVND (reference sequence). The chain's CDR3 is CASSIWGTSDYEQYF. The CDR3 DNA reads as TGTGCCAGTAGTATTTGGGGGACTAGCGACTACGAGCAGTACTTC.

The V gene is TRBV28, the J gene TRBJ1-5; 8 bases map to TRBD1. The CDR3 spans 12 residues. Unmatched junction bases numbered 4, after V lost 8 bases and J lost 7 bases. Germline V gene lookup returns CDR1 MDHEN and CDR2 SYDVKM. The CDR3 loop is CASDRGGQPQHF. The CDR3 DNA reads TGTGCCAGCGACAGGGGAGGCCAGCCCCAGCATTTT.

The CDR3 spells CASSQDGQGNYGYTF. CDR3 in DNA: TGCGCCAGCAGCCAAGATGGGCAGGGGAACTATGGCTACACCTTC. The chain combines TRBV4-3 with TRBJ1-2; the D gene is possibly TRBD1 (6 bases). The CDR3 is 15 residues long. Germline V gene lookup returns CDR1 LGHNA and CDR2 YSLEER. Trimming left V 0 bases short and J 2 bases short, with 10 bases between.

The V and J genes are TRBV6-4 and TRBJ2-7; 10 positions match TRBD2. The length of the CDR3 is 14 residues. Germline V gene lookup returns CDR1 MRHNA and CDR2 SNTAGT. Unmatched junction bases numbered 5, after V lost 7 bases and J lost 2 bases. The CDR3 spells CASIRTSGTYEQYF. The CDR3 DNA sequence: TGTGCCAGCATAAGGACTAGCGGAACCTACGAGCAGTACTTC.

The chain is built from TRBV5-6 and TRBJ2-5, with D possibly TRBD1 on 6 matching bases. The germline gives CDR1 SGHDT, CDR2 YYEEEE. V lost 0 bases and J lost 0, with 9 bases in between. CDR3 length: 15 amino acids. CDR3 amino acids: CASSLATGNQETQYF. CDR3 bases: TGTGCCAGCAGCTTGGCAACAGGGAACCAAGAGACCCAGTACTTC.

The chain links TRBV4-3 to TRBJ2-7, with 11 bases that match TRBD2. The V gene end was trimmed by 3 bases and the J gene end by 2 bases; junction bases not matched to a gene: 9. This CDR3 contains 17 residues. Germline V gene lookup returns CDR1 LGHNA and CDR2 YSLEER. CDR3 region: CASSQDQRLAGTYEQYF. The DNA for the CDR3 is TGCGCCAGCAGCCAGGACCAAAGACTAGCGGGAACCTACGAGCAGTACTTC.

The CDR3 region has the DNA TGTGCCAGCAGGCTGCTTAGGGCAGAGAACACCGGGGAGCTGTTTTTT. Translation gives CASRLLRAENTGELFF. This chain uses TRBV27 with TRBJ2-2, with unresolved D. V gave up 6 bases and J gave up 1 base, with 15 bases separating them. The CDR3 loop spans 16 amino acids. The germline gives CDR1 MNHEY, CDR2 SMNVEV (reference sequence).

The sample holds one count of this clone. The chain recombines TRBV4-1 with TRBJ1-4; D gene unclear. V was cut by 2 bases and J by 10 bases, with 11 bases left in between. The CDR3 runs to 13 residues. Germline V lookup: CDR1 MGHRA, CDR2 YSYEKL. The CDR3 is CASSQSNGVKLFF. CDR3 in DNA: TGCGCCAGCAGCCAATCCAACGGGGTAAAACTGTTTTTT.

The CDR3 bases are TGTGCCAGCAGCTCGAACAGGGGCGAGCAGTACTTC. Translated, it gives CASSSNRGEQYF. The V and J genes are TRBV13 and TRBJ2-7, with 7 bases that match TRBD1. CDR1 and CDR2 (germline): PRHDT, FYEKMQ (reference sequence). V gave up 4 bases and J gave up 6 bases; unmatched junction bases: 3. CDR3 size: 12 residues. Full variable domain (remainder filled in from reference TRBV13 and TRBJ2-7): AAGVIQSPRHLIKEKRETATLKCYPIPRHDTVYWYQQGPGQDPQFLISFYEKMQSDKGSIPDRFSAQQFSDYHSELNMSSLELGDSALYFCASSSNRGEQYFGPGTRLTVT.

V and J are TRBV20-1 and TRBJ2-7; D ambiguous. CDR3 size: 11 residues. V was clipped by 1 base and J by 7 bases, with 8 bases between them. Germline-derived CDR1 and CDR2 are DFQATT and SNEGSKA (reference sequence). The CDR3 sequence: CSARGLGEQYF. The CDR3 nucleotides read TGCAGTGCTAGAGGCTTAGGGGAGCAGTACTTC.

The chain links TRBV11-3 to TRBJ2-1; D perhaps matches TRBD1 (5 bases). The germline CDR1 and CDR2 sequences are SGHNT and YENEEA. V lost 0 bases and J lost 0, with 12 bases in between. The length of the CDR3 is 17 residues. In DNA, the CDR3 is TGTGCCAGCAGCTTAGATAGAACAGGCAGCTCCTACAATGAGCAGTTCTTC. Its protein product is CASSLDRTGSSYNEQFF.